The sequence of this TCR beta chain was determined in a study of metastatic and nonmetastatic thyroid tumors. The study, taken as a whole, reports: The study reportedly found significantly higher TCR beta diversity in malignant thyroid tumors than benign nodules, in blood and tumor.

Each patient went into thyroid surgery without having received any treatment. V lost 6 bases to trimming and J lost 0 bases, with 8 bases between them. CDR1 and CDR2 from the germline V gene are MNHNS and SASEGT. This CDR3 is 13 amino acids long. TCRdb re-called clones from the PCR reads using MiXCR. The sample includes some 31,000 clones, 7% to 9% of them seen just once. This clone was found many times. Antigen unknown. This sequence joins TRBV6-1 and TRBJ1-2; D remains unclear. The sequenced sample consisted of blood. The receptor was isolated from a female donor with papillary thyroid cancer or a benign thyroid nodule (not recorded which). Some clones in this sample may be carry-over from other donors' samples. The CDR3 sequence: CASRRGSNYGYTF. The CDR3 DNA is TGTGCCAGCAGGCGGGGTTCTAACTATGGCTACACCTTC.